This T cell receptor (beta chain) was profiled in a study of CD8+ T cells in alopecia areata. Extraction and reverse transcription of RNA yielded cDNA as the sequencing template. Generated by immunoSEQ multiplex PCR, the TCRdb table keeps only in-frame clones and is missing some. The sample includes approximately 180,000 clones, 50% to 75% seen only once; the top ten take 16%. Germline V gene data show CDR1 as LNHDA and CDR2 as SQIVND (reference sequence). This CDR3 spans 16 amino acids. Trimming took 4 bases from V and 0 from J, leaving 13 bases between them. This clone was counted only a few times. Treatment described: oral pan-JAK inhibitor, 5-10 mg twice daily.

The sample here was CD4+ T cells sorted from blood, taken at approximately week 55, from a patient treated with tofacitinib. V and J are TRBV19 and TRBJ1-3; TRBD1 is a possible D gene (5 bases). The TCR was taken from a human donor with alopecia areata. CDR3 in DNA: TGTGCCAGTAGTAGAGGGACCTCCAGCTCTGGAAACACCATATATTTT. Its protein product is CASSRGTSSSGNTIYF.